This record looks at one T cell receptor beta chain sequence and its context. Its antigen is undetermined. This entry is derived from a study of T cell responses to AZD1222 COVID-19 vaccine. Notes on the study in general: Nearly half of spike-specific TCRs reportedly target unmutated variant regions. Spike-wide coverage was observed for vaccine-associated CD4 TCRs, with dominant responses at 160-218 and 743-854.

V dropped 5 bases and J dropped 5; count of bases not matched to a gene: 8. This CDR3 has 15 amino acids. CDR1 and CDR2 (germline): SGHDT, YYEEEE. Produced via immunoSEQ multiplex PCR; TCRdb's table is partial and in-frame only. The table lists approximately 15,000 clones, less than 90% of them singletons. The source is an adult who received the AZD1222 COVID-19 vaccine. The chain couples TRBV5-6 to TRBJ2-1; 9 bases match TRBD1. The starting material was peripheral blood, obtained 28 days after the second AZD1222 dose. The CDR3 coding sequence is TGTGCCAGCAGTTATTCGGGACAGGGCCACAATGAGCAGTTCTTC. Translating gives CASSYSGQGHNEQFF.